This TCR beta chain appears in the sequencing data of a study of shared clonotypes between healthy human individuals. This clone was seen a single time. Libraries were prepared by immunoSEQ multiplex PCR; TCRdb keeps only in-frame clonotypes and omits some of them. Found here are 1.4 million to 1.5 million clones, approximately 97% of them singletons; the top ten hold approximately 1.1%. V lost 2 bases and J lost 3, with 11 bases in between. This CDR3 contains 14 residues. From germline, CDR1 is GTSNPN and CDR2 SVGIG (reference sequence). The chain combines TRBV30 with TRBJ1-5; no clear D. The sequencing input was naive CD4+ T cells sorted from blood. Noted subset: CD45RA+ positively selected. The receptor comes from a young man in good health. CDR3 DNA sequence: TGTGCCTGGAGTTCTATCCAGAACAATCAGCCCCAGCATTTT. Protein product: CAWSSIQNNQPQHF.